The clone carrying this T cell receptor beta chain came up a few times. These data belong to a study of blood T cell repertoires in COVID-19. The CDR3 runs 16 residues. Source study methods: Estimated nucleated cell counts came from reference gene primer amplification. Assay used: immunoSEQ multiplex PCR; TCRdb lists only in-frame clones, some missing. That table is the source of V, J and clone size, and D and trimming were worked out from the DNA. Of 70,000 to 85,000 clones in the sample, about 83% were seen once. Sequencing was done on a sample of peripheral blood. The J gene is TRBJ1-4, the V gene TRBV21-1. TRBV21-1 has pseudogene status. This sequence originates from a man at least 80 years old with active or convalescent COVID-19. CDR3: CASSKGGEQTNEKLFF. The CDR3 nucleotides are TGTGCCAGCAGCAAAGGGGGGGAACAAACTAATGAAAAACTGTTTTTT.